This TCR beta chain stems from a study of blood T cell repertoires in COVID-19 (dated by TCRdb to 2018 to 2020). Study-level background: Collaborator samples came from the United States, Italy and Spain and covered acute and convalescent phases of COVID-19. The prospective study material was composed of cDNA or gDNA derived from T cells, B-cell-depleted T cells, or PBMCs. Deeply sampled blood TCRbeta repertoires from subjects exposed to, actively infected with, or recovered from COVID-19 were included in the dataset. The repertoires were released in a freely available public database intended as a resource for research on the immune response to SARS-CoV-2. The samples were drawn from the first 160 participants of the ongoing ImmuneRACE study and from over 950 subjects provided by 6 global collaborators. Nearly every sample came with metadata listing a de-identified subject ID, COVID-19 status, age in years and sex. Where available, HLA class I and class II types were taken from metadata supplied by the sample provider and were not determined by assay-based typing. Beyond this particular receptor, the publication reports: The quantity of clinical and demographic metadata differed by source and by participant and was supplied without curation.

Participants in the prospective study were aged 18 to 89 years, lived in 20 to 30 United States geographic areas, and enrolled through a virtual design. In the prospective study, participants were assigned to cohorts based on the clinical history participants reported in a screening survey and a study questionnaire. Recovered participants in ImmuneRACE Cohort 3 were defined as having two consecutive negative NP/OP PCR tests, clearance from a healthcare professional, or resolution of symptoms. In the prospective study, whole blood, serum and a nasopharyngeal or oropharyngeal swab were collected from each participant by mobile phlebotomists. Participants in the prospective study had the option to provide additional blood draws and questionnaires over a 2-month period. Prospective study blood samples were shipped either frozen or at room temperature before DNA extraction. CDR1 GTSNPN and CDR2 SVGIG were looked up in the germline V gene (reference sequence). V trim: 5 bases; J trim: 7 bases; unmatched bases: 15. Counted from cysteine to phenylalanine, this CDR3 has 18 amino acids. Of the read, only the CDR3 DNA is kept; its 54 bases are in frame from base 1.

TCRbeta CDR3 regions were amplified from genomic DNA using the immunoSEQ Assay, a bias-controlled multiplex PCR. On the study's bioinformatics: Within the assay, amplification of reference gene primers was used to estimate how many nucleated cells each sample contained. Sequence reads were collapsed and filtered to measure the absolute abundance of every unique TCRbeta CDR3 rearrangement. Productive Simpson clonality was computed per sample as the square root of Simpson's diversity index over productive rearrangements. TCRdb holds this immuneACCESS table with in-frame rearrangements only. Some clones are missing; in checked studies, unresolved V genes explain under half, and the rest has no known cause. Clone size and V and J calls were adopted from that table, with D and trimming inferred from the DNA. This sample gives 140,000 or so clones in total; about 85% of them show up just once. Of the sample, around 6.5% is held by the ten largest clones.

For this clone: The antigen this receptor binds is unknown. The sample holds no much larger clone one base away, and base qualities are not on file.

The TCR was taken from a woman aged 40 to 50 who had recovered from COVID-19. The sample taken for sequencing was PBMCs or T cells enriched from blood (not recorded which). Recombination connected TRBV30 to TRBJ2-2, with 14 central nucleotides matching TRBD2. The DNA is TGTGCCTGGGCGGGGATACAGGGACTAGCGGGAGTAGTCGGGGAGCTGTTTTTT. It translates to CAWAGIQGLAGVVGELFF.